Here is one TCR beta chain with its context. Its cognate antigen is unknown. This specimen belongs to a study of cytomegalovirus exposure and HLA in healthy donors. Study in general: Most donors, around 81% of several hundred genotyped, fell in the Caucasian-associated ancestry cluster. The study, taken as a whole, reports: Later genetic work tied a missense DCLRE1C variant to beta-chain V and J trimming. According to reports, the classifier identified cytomegalovirus status with high specificity and sensitivity.

Though probably carrying unrecorded immune exposures, donors were nominally healthy at sampling. Germline lookup yields CDR1 MRHNA and CDR2 SNTAGT. Trimming removed 4 bases from V and 0 bases from J, with 14 bases in between. CDR3 length: 16 residues. The PCR was carried out with 60 Vbeta primers and 13 Jbeta primers. The data were produced by immunoSEQ multiplex PCR, yet TCRdb's version contains in-frame clones alone and is incomplete. The top ten hold roughly 9.3% of the sample, which has 150,000 to 200,000 clones, approximately 83% seen once. The chain is built from TRBV6-4 and TRBJ2-3; tentatively, D is TRBD2 (7 bases). The sample consisted of PBMCs. This TCR came from a young man in good health and CMV-seropositive. The CDR3 nucleotides are TGTGCCAGCAGTGCTATCGGGGGGACAAGCACAGATACGCAGTATTTT. It translates to CASSAIGGTSTDTQYF.